This T cell receptor beta chain was captured in a study of blood T cell repertoires in COVID-19. Study summary: PBMCs, B-cell-depleted T cells, or T cells were the source of the cDNA or gDNA that made up the material.

Those who participated ranged in age from roughly 18 to 90 years and resided in under 25 US areas. Membership in each cohort depended on participant-reported clinical history. Cohort 3 donors counted as recovered after two negative PCRs, clearance, or resolved symptoms. Profiling relied on immunoSEQ multiplex PCR, and the TCRdb table lists in-frame clones only, not all of them. The sample has roughly 450,000 clones; about nine tenths are singletons. V was trimmed by 4 bases and J by 0 bases, leaving 10 bases between them. CDR1 and CDR2 from the germline V gene are SNHLY and FYNNEI. This CDR3 comprises 14 residues. This clone has just one count.

The chain recombines TRBV2 with TRBJ2-7; D gene unclear. The receptor was isolated from a man between 18 and 29 years old who had recovered from COVID-19. The sequencing sample was made of PBMCs or T cells enriched from blood (not recorded which). The CDR3 bases are TGTGCCAGCAGTGTTGCGCGGAGCTCCTACGAGCAGTACTTC. This encodes CASSVARSSYEQYF.